This is a list of T cell receptor beta chains from one sample in a study of blood T cell repertoires in COVID-19. TCRdb keeps only in-frame clones here, not all; method: immunoSEQ multiplex PCR. The sample holds fewer than 250,000 clones; more than 80% are singletons and the top ten take roughly 8.8%. Material for sequencing was PBMCs or T cells enriched from blood (not recorded which). The receptors originated from a woman aged 18-30 years who had recovered from COVID-19. Each CDR3 is given with its conserved first and last residue. The order of the fields is V gene, J gene, CDR3 protein.

V gene: TRBV30; J gene: TRBJ1-6; CDR3 protein: CAWSSDSGSSPLHF
V gene: TRBV7-9; J gene: TRBJ1-6; CDR3 protein: CASSFGQNDSPLHF
V gene: TRBV30; J gene: TRBJ1-6; CDR3 protein: CAWSVGGGGRSYNSPLHF
V gene: TRBV18; J gene: TRBJ1-2; CDR3 protein: CASSQDQGDGYTF
V gene: TRBV19; J gene: TRBJ1-2; CDR3 protein: CASSKYGQSNYGYTF
V gene: TRBV24-1; J gene: TRBJ2-6; CDR3 protein: CATSEEPGQGHSGANVLTF
V gene: TRBV10-2; J gene: TRBJ2-1; CDR3 protein: CASGRGGEYNEQFF
V gene: TRBV13; J gene: TRBJ2-5; CDR3 protein: CDCAGTRRETQYF
V gene: TRBV10-2; J gene: TRBJ2-7; CDR3 protein: CASSLGEVYEQYF
V gene: TRBV28; J gene: TRBJ1-6; CDR3 protein: CASSTGTGLFSPLHF
V gene: TRBV3-1/TRBV3-2; J gene: TRBJ2-1; CDR3 protein: CASSQGLSEQFF
V gene: TRBV28; J gene: TRBJ2-7; CDR3 protein: CASSMRLGQGVSGYEQYF